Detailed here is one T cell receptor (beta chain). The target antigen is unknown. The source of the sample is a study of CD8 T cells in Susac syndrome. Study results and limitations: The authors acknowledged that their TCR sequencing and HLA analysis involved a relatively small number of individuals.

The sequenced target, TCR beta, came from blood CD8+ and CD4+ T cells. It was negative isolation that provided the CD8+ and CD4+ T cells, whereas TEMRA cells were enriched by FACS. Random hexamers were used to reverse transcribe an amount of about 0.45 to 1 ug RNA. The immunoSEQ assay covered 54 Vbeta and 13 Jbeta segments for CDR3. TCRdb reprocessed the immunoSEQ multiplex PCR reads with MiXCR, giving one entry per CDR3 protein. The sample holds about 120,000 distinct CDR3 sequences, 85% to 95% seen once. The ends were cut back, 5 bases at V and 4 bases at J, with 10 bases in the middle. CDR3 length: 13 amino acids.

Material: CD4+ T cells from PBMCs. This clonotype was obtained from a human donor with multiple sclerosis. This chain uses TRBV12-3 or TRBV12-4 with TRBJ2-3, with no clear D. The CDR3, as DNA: TGTGCCAGCAGTGTAGTAACTCCAGATACGCAGTATTTT. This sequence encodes CASSVVTPDTQYF.